The 18 T cell receptor beta chains in this list originate from one sample, sequenced in a study of T cell responses to AZD1222 COVID-19 vaccine. Profiled with immunoSEQ multiplex PCR; TCRdb holds only in-frame clones, not every one. This repertoire shows 170,000 or so clones, approximately 90% found once; its top ten account for over 1.2%. Sequencing used peripheral blood, obtained on day 0 of AZD1222 vaccination. These receptors were taken from an adult in good health.

This sequence joins TRBV28 and TRBJ1-1; 9 nucleotides agree with TRBD1. The CDR3 contains 14 residues. Losses at the gene ends were 5 bases for V and 4 bases for J; bases not matched to a gene: 5. Germline-derived CDR1 and CDR2 are MDHEN and SYDVKM. The CDR3 sequence: CASSLGTGFTEAFF. DNA of the CDR3: TGTGCCAGCAGTCTCGGGACAGGGTTCACTGAAGCTTTCTTT.

V gene TRBV4-1 combines with J gene TRBJ2-7; the D gene could be TRBD1 or TRBD2 (6 bases each). Germline CDR1 MGHRA, CDR2 YSYEKL. The V gene lost 1 base and the J gene lost 6 bases, with 19 bases spanning the gap. This CDR3 region has 16 residues. The CDR3 is CASSQGGAGMRSEQYF. CDR3 DNA: TGCGCCAGCAGCCAAGGGGGGGCTGGGATGCGAAGCGAGCAGTACTTC.

The rearrangement links TRBV7-9 to TRBJ1-3; D call uncertain. The germline V gene has CDR1 SEHNR and CDR2 FQNEAQ (reference sequence). The germline V and J ends were trimmed by 0 bases and 0 bases, with 6 bases remaining between them. The CDR3 consists of 15 residues. The CDR3 here is CASSLAGSSGNTIYF. The CDR3 nucleotides are TGTGCCAGCAGCTTAGCTGGAAGCTCTGGAAACACCATATATTTT.

This clone was picked up a small number of times. The chain is built from TRBV21-1 and TRBJ1-6. TRBV21-1 is deemed a pseudogene. The CDR3 covers 10 residues. The CDR3 protein is CATLYSPLHF. Written as DNA, the CDR3 is TGTGCCACCCTCTATTCACCCCTCCACTTT.

This clone was counted once. The chain is built from TRBV18 and TRBJ1-5; D not certain. Deletions cut 2 bases from V and 3 bases from J, with 17 bases between. The length of the CDR3 is 17 residues. Germline CDR1 reads KGHSH; CDR2 reads LQKENI. CDR3 region: CASSPRYFDISNQPQHF. The CDR3 region has the DNA TGTGCCAGCTCACCAAGGTATTTCGACATATCCAATCAGCCCCAGCATTTT.

The table lists this clone with many counts. The rearrangement uses TRBV12-3 or TRBV12-4 and TRBJ1-5; D ambiguous. V lost 1 base, J lost 6 bases, and 4 bases lay in between. The CDR3 is made up of 12 amino acids. The CDR3 reads CASSLEGQPQHF. The CDR3 DNA reads TGTGCCAGCAGTTTAGAAGGTCAGCCCCAGCATTTT.

The V call is TRBV6-5, the J call TRBJ1-2, with a weak D call TRBD1 (5 bases). This CDR3 spans 14 amino acids. Germline loops: CDR1 MNHEY, CDR2 SVGAGI. V was shortened by 6 bases and J by 1 base, with 12 bases between the two germline ends. DNA for the CDR3: TGTGCCAGCAGGCCAGGGACTTATAACTATGGCTACACCTTC. Its translation is CASRPGTYNYGYTF.

The chain couples TRBV7-9 to TRBJ2-7; D remains ambiguous. Germline V gives CDR1 SEHNR, CDR2 FQNEAQ (reference sequence). This CDR3 is built from 15 residues. V lost 5 bases to trimming and J lost 5 bases, with 19 bases between them. CDR3 coding DNA: TGTGCCAGCAGCATCAACAGTGATGGAAGGGACGAGCAGTACTTC. It translates to CASSINSDGRDEQYF. The variable domain in full, completed from reference TRBV7-9 and TRBJ2-7, reads DTGVSQNPRHKITKRGQNVTFRCDPISEHNRLYWYRQTLGQGPEFLTYFQNEAQLEKSRLLSDRFSAERPKGSFSTLEIQRTEQGDSAMYLCASSINSDGRDEQYFGPGTRLTVT.

The chain is built from TRBV7-3 and TRBJ2-7; either TRBD1 or TRBD2 may supply D (5 bases each). Germline CDR1 and CDR2: SGHTA and FQGTGA. The CDR3 is made up of 14 amino acids. V lost 1 base to trimming and J lost 3 bases, with 10 bases between them. CDR3 nucleotide sequence: TGTGCCAGCAGCTTAAAAGGGGACCGCTACGAGCAGTACTTC. Translated: CASSLKGDRYEQYF.

The V gene is TRBV6-4, the J gene TRBJ1-2, with D tentatively TRBD1 (5 bases). The germline V gene encodes CDR1 MRHNA and CDR2 SNTAGT. Trimming pared 1 base from V and 4 bases from J, leaving 19 bases between. CDR3 size: 17 residues. The CDR3 DNA reads TGTGCCAGCAGTGACTATCTCAACCCCAGGGCGAGCTATGGCTACACCTTC. It specifies CASSDYLNPRASYGYTF.

V usage is TRBV28 and J usage is TRBJ2-1; D not resolved. This CDR3 has 15 amino acids. Per the germline V gene, CDR1 is MDHEN and CDR2 is SYDVKM. Deletions cut 3 bases from V and 6 bases from J, with 15 bases between. CDR3 coding DNA: TGTGCCAGCAGTTTTGACTCTCCCTGGGGCAATGAGCAGTTCTTC. It codes for CASSFDSPWGNEQFF.

The CDR3 DNA sequence: TGTGCCAGCAGCCAAGATCTTTACCTAGCGGGGAGAAACAATGAGCAGTTCTTC. Protein product: CASSQDLYLAGRNNEQFF. V gene TRBV4-2 combines with J gene TRBJ2-1, with TRBD2 matching over 9 bases. The CDR3 covers 18 residues. After removal of 0 bases from V and 5 bases from J, the junction contained 11 bases not matched to a gene. The V gene's germline CDR1 is LGHNA and CDR2 YNFKEQ.

CDR3 DNA: TGCGCCAGCAGCCGGGGGCAGGTGCTGAACACTGAAGCTTTCTTT. It codes for CASSRGQVLNTEAFF. The chain uses TRBV4-1 and TRBJ1-1; D perhaps matches TRBD1 (6 bases). Between the trimmed V and J ends, which lost 4 bases and 0 bases, there was a span of 12 bases. The CDR3 has 15 amino acids. Per the germline V gene, CDR1 is MGHRA and CDR2 is YSYEKL.

The chain uses TRBV27 and TRBJ1-1, with TRBD1 matching 8 bases. The CDR3 consists of 13 residues. The V gene end was trimmed by 6 bases and the J gene end by 4 bases; junction bases not matched to a gene: 4. Germline CDR1 is MNHEY and CDR2 is SMNVEV (reference sequence). The CDR3 sequence: CASSLTGGTEAFF. CDR3 coding DNA: TGTGCCAGCAGCCTTACAGGGGGCACTGAAGCTTTCTTT.

This clone was seen more than once but under ten times. The chain links TRBV5-1 to TRBJ1-1; D may be TRBD1 (6 bases). V gave up 1 base and J gave up 10 bases, with 17 bases separating them. Germline V CDR1 and CDR2: SGHRS, YFSETQ. The CDR3 has 14 amino acids. CDR3 sequence: CASSLRRDTEGAFF. CDR3 nucleotide sequence: TGCGCCAGCAGCTTGCGCCGGGACACCGAAGGAGCTTTCTTT.

In this sample, this clone turned up a few times. The chain has TRBV12-1 and TRBJ2-5; the table's D call, TRBD2, was not checked against the DNA. TRBV12-1 is shown as a pseudogene. The CDR3 totals 14 residues. The chain's CDR3 is CASSSHPLQETQYF. CDR3 sequence (DNA): TGTGCCAGCAGCTCCCACCCACTCCAAGAGACCCAGTACTTC.

V and J are TRBV2 and TRBJ1-5; D is uncertain. This CDR3 is built from 15 residues. CDR1 and CDR2 from the germline V gene are SNHLY and FYNNEI. With 3 bases removed from V and 4 bases from J, the gap between germline ends came to 13 bases. Here the CDR3 DNA reads TGTGCCAGCAGTGAGTCAGGCTTCTCGAATCAGCCCCAGCATTTT. Amino acid sequence: CASSESGFSNQPQHF.

The chain has TRBV3-1 (or the pseudogene TRBV3-2) and TRBJ1-3, with 7 positions matching TRBD1. J was trimmed by 7 bases and V by 1 base; bases with no gene match: 7. Per the germline V gene, CDR1 is LGHDT and CDR2 is YNNKEL (reference sequence). This CDR3 has 15 residues. The DNA for the CDR3 is TGTGCCAGCAGCCAAGGTACAGGGGCAACGAACACCATATATTTT. Its translation is CASSQGTGATNTIYF.